This T cell receptor (beta chain) was captured by sequencing in a study of tumor and adjacent non-tumor tissue in lung cancer. Across the whole study: Aged roughly 30 to 76 years, patients included about 11 men and a handful of women with stage I to III disease. About 4.17 million productive TCRbeta reads were obtained per sample on average. Findings and caveats of the study: Patients with more diverse tumor TCRs had worse survival.

This sample's RNA came from whole unsorted tissue. Three rounds of nested PCR, following a modified ARM-PCR protocol, produced the TCRbeta library. TCRdb processed the multiplex PCR reads anew with MiXCR; each CDR3 protein has one entry. The sample consists of about 200,000 distinct CDR3 sequences, about two thirds of them appearing once. This CDR3 region has 17 residues. The J segment lost 5 bases and the V segment lost 2 bases, leaving 9 bases of the junction unmatched. Per germline, CDR1 SGHAT and CDR2 FQDESV (reference sequence). Turning to this clonotype: Its antigen is as yet unknown.

Sequencing was done on a sample of lung tumor tissue. The source of this sequence is a man aged 55 to 70 with non-small cell lung cancer. This chain uses TRBV11-1 with TRBJ2-1; 10 positions match TRBD2. CDR3 DNA sequence: TGTGCCAGCAGCTTATCTCTAGTAGCGGGAGGCAACAATGAGCAGTTCTTC. Translating it yields CASSLSLVAGGNNEQFF. The full variable domain, completed using reference TRBV11-1 and TRBJ2-1, is EAEVAQSPRYKITEKSQAVAFWCDPISGHATLYWYRQILGQGPELLVQFQDESVVDDSQLPKDRFSAERLKGVDSTLKIQPAELGDSAMYLCASSLSLVAGGNNEQFFGPGTRLTVL.